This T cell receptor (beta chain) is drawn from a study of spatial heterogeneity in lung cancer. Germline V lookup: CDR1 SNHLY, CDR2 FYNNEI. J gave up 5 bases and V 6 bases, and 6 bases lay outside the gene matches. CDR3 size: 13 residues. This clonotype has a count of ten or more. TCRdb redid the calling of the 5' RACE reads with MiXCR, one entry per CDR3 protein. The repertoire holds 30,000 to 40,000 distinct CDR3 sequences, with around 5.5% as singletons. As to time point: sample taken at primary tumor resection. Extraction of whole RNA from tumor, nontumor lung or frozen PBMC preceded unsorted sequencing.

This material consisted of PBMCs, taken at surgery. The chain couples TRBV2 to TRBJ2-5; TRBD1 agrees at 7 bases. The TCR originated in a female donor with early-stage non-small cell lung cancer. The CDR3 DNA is TGTGCCAGCAGGAGAGGGGGCGCGGAGACCCAGTACTTC. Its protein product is CASRRGGAETQYF.